These T cell receptor beta chains were read from a single sample in a study of shared clonotypes between healthy human individuals. The data were produced by immunoSEQ multiplex PCR, yet TCRdb's version contains in-frame clones alone and is incomplete. The table includes 450,000 or so clones, approximately 80% detected once. Sequencing was carried out using PBMCs. These receptor sequences come from a middle-aged woman in good health. Some clones in this sample may be carry-over from other donors' samples. Each CDR3 is given with its conserved first and last residue. Each record gives: V gene, CDR3 length, CDR3 protein.

TRBV4-3,15,CASSQDGRLNTEAFF
TRBV6-4,13,CASSRLLNTEAFF
TRBV15,16,CATSRVPGGETGELFF
TRBV30,15,CAWSRRDRVFYGQYF
TRBV30,13,CAWRTSGRGTQYF
TRBV5-1,15,CASSREAAREETQYF
TRBV28,12,CASGDRGYGYTF
TRBV19,14,CASSIEGTALRAFF
TRBV18,13,CASSLGGDYEQYF
TRBV7-3,15,CASSLQLAGESEQFF
TRBV9,13,CASSVVVGETQYF
TRBV28,16,CASSTPGLADPYEQYF
TRBV19,14,CASSIRDAAYEQYF
TRBV5-1,14,CASSPLGSGNTIYF
TRBV10-3,13,CAIRREGLDEQYF
TRBV28,15,CASSLGGLTGNTIYF
TRBV11-2,14,CASSQVGQGTEAFF
TRBV2,14,CASRRANPRTEAFF
TRBV5-1,12,CASGQSSYEQYF
TRBV7-3,15,CASSLVASDPYEQYF
TRBV9,15,CASSVGVARQETQYF
TRBV28,13,CASSPTATYEQYF
TRBV19,13,CASTRENIAEAFF